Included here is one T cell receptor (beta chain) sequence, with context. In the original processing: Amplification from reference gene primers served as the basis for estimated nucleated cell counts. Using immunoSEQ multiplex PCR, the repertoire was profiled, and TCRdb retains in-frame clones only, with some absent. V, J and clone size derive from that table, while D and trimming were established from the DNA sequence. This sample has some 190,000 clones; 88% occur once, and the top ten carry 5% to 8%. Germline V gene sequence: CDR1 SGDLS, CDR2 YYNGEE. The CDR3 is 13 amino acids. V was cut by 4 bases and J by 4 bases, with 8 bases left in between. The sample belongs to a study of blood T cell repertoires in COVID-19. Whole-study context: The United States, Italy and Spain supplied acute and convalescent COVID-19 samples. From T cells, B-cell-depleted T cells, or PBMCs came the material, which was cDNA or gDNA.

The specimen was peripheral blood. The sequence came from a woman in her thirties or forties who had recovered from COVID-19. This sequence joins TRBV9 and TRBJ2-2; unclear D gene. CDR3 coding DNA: TGTGCCAGCAGCCCCCGTCCCACCGGGGAGCTGTTTTTT. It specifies CASSPRPTGELFF.